This section outlines one T cell receptor beta chain sequence together with its context. This receptor's antigen is unknown. Base qualities were left out, and no much larger clone turns up one base away. The sample's time point label is to be understood as: blood at routine non-recurrence follow-up after resection. Whole RNA extracted from tumor and nontumor lung tissue, or from cryopreserved PBMC samples, was used for TCR sequencing without cell sorting. Patients were selected for TCR sequencing only if sufficient RNA was available from at least two tumor regions. The cysteine opens and the phenylalanine closes a CDR3 of 13 amino acids. The read is trimmed to its CDR3 DNA, 39 bases read in frame from base 1. Taken from the germline V gene, the CDR1 and CDR2 loops are SGHTA and FQGNSA. The V and J ends are trimmed by 3 bases and 2 bases, leaving 8 bases between them. Library prep was done by 5' RACE. Sequenced using a NextSeq 500. To allow correction of PCR and sequencing errors, the TCR library protocol tagged every TCR cDNA molecule with a unique molecular identifier. For the original study's pipeline: TCR identification, UMI-based error correction and CDR3 extraction were all carried out with Decombinator tools. Expanded TCRs were defined as those above a frequency of 2 per 1,000, corresponding to the top 1% of the tumor frequency distribution. Renyi diversity was computed with the R vegan package after each repertoire had been subsampled 100 times to 5,000 TCRs. CDR3 similarity networks were built from amino acid triplet string-kernel similarity, with CDR3s being connected when pairwise similarity was above 0.82. TCRdb redid the processing of the public reads, applying fastp at Q25 and MiXCR, and retained in-frame beta chains. Entries are consolidated by CDR3 protein sequence, retaining the most common genes and DNA. The V and J calls and clone size come from TCRdb's table, not from the authors' own analysis. For this sample the table gives 43,000 or so distinct CDR3 sequences, of which approximately 10% were detected only once. The ten largest make up about 30% of the sample.

The sample belongs to a study of spatial heterogeneity in lung cancer (dated by TCRdb to the late 2010s). About the investigation overall: Donors were 65 to 85 patients with early-stage, untreated non-small cell lung cancer from the lung TRACERx cohort. Follow-up PBMC samples were sequenced whenever the samples were available, and the median time to follow-up was around 2 years after resection. Beta-chain transcripts were consistently detected in greater numbers than alpha-chain transcripts, which likely reflected higher beta-chain transcript abundance. In the raw uncorrected reads, each unique combination of TCR and UMI appeared more than ten times on average. In non-small cell lung cancer, the study made a quantitative comparison of TCR alpha and beta repertoires among multiple tumor regions, matched nontumor lung and blood. Nonsynonymous mutation counts, determined by whole-exome sequencing of tumor tissue, were related to TCR repertoire features. At surgery, both alpha and beta chains were TCR-sequenced in 200 to 250 tumor regions, fewer than 80 matched nontumor lung samples and 56 PBMC samples. General study outcomes and caveats: Additional single-cell paired TCR alpha and beta sequencing was considered necessary to confirm, at a functional level, the hypothesis that regional TCRs recognize regional mutations. Ubiquitous expanded tumor TCRs were found in blood more often at tumor resection than at routine follow-up. Only approximately 13 patients were included in comparisons of baseline and follow-up blood repertoires.

The chain links TRBV7-2 with TRBJ2-7, with TRBD2 perhaps the D gene, on 5 matching bases. The specimen comprised PBMCs, sampled at follow-up. The sequence came from a male donor with early-stage non-small cell lung cancer. The DNA reads as follows: TGTGCCAGCAGCTTCCGGGATACCTACGAGCAGTACTTC. The resulting protein is CASSFRDTYEQYF.